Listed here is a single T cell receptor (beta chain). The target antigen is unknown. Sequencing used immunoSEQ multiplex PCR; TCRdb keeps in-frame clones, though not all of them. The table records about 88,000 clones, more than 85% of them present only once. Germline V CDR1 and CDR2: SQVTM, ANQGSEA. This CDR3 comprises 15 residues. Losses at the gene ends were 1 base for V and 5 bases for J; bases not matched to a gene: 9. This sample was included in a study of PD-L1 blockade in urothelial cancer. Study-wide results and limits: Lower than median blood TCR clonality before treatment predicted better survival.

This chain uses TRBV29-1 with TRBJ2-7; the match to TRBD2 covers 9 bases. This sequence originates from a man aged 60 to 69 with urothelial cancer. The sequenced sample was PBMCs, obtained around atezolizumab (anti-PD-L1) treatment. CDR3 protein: CSVEGREGPGDEQYF. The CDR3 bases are TGCAGCGTTGAAGGGCGGGAGGGCCCGGGCGACGAGCAGTACTTC.